The next 27 T cell receptor beta chains were all read from a single sample in a study of T-cell reconstitution after alpha-beta-depleted transplantation in children. The authors prepared the TCRbeta library with unique molecular identifiers. In TCRdb, the PCR reads were re-called with MiXCR into one record per CDR3 protein. Seen here are 500,000 to 600,000 distinct CDR3 sequences, roughly 30% observed once, and the top ten hold approximately 33%. Sequencing was performed on PBMCs, taken before TCRalphabeta/CD19-depleted stem cell transplant. The source is a boy less than two years old with Wiskott-Aldrich syndrome, due to receive a stem cell transplant.

The chain carries TRBV20-1 and TRBJ2-5; tentatively, D is TRBD1 (5 bases). In germline, CDR1 is DFQATT, CDR2 SNEGSKA (reference sequence). Trimming took off 6 bases at V and 4 bases at J, with 18 bases between the two ends. This CDR3 is built from 14 residues. The CDR3, as DNA: TGCAGTGCCGCGACAGATGTTAGGGGAGAGACCCAGTACTTC. Protein product: CSAATDVRGETQYF.

The CDR3 nucleotides read TGTGCCAGCAGCTTAGGGTCAAAGGTGGGCACGGGAAATCAGCCCCAGCATTTT. Its translation: CASSLGSKVGTGNQPQHF. This sequence joins TRBV7-2 and TRBJ1-5; no clear D. Germline V gene sequence: CDR1 SGHTA, CDR2 FQGNSA. Trimming pared 1 base from V and 4 bases from J, leaving 20 bases between. The CDR3 contains 18 residues.

Notes on this clonotype: Relative to the germline gene, one junction end is altered; a read error may explain this. The chain links TRBV20-1 to TRBJ1-2; 8 bases map to TRBD1. The CDR3 extends over 16 amino acids. Per germline, CDR1 DFQATT and CDR2 SNEGSKA (reference sequence). The CDR3 DNA reads TGCAGTGCTAGAGATCTTCGGACAGGGCCTGTTTATGCCTACACCTTC. Translated, it gives CSARDLRTGPVYAYTF.

This clonotype has just a few counts. V gene TRBV24-1 combines with J gene TRBJ2-1, with 13 bases aligning to TRBD2. Per the germline V gene, CDR1 is KGHDR and CDR2 is SFDVKD. The CDR3 consists of 17 residues. J was trimmed by 4 bases and V by 4 bases; bases with no gene match: 6. The CDR3 protein is CATSDRRTSGSYNEQFF. In DNA, the CDR3 is TGTGCCACCAGTGACCGAAGGACTAGCGGGAGTTACAATGAGCAGTTCTTC.

This clonotype was observed a few times. This chain joins TRBV27 and TRBJ2-1; 14 bases are shared with TRBD2. This CDR3 has 13 amino acids. With V trimmed by 8 bases and J by 16 bases, 10 bases remained unmatched. Germline lookup yields CDR1 MNHEY and CDR2 SMNVEV (reference sequence). The CDR3 DNA sequence: TGTGCCAGCTGGGGACTAGCGGGGGAACGCGAATTCTTC. Translation gives CASWGLAGEREFF.

The V and J genes are TRBV4-1 and TRBJ2-7, with 15 bases matching TRBD2. This CDR3 has 15 amino acids. Germline-derived CDR1 and CDR2 are MGHRA and YSYEKL. V lost 1 base to trimming and J lost 6 bases; unmatched junction nucleotides: 1. CDR3 protein: CASSQGTSGRVEQYF. DNA for the CDR3: TGCGCCAGCAGCCAAGGGACTAGCGGGAGGGTCGAGCAGTACTTC.

This chain links TRBV5-1 with TRBJ2-7; no clear D. This CDR3 comprises 15 residues. The germline CDR1 and CDR2 sequences are SGHRS and YFSETQ. The germline V and J ends were trimmed by 4 bases and 2 bases, with 16 bases remaining between them. The CDR3 loop reads CASSQVIGPAYEQYF. CDR3 nucleotide sequence: TGCGCCAGCAGCCAGGTCATCGGGCCCGCCTACGAGCAGTACTTC.

The V call is TRBV7-8, the J call TRBJ2-2; D is undetermined. From germline, CDR1 is SGHVS and CDR2 FQNEAQ. Trimming removed 4 bases from V and 4 bases from J, with 13 bases in between. This CDR3 contains 15 residues. CDR3 sequence reads: CASSSGFIFTGELFF. CDR3 sequence (DNA): TGTGCCAGCAGCTCCGGGTTCATCTTCACCGGGGAGCTGTTTTTT.

The chain employs TRBV5-6 and TRBJ2-4, with D tentatively TRBD1 (6 bases). The CDR3 contains 15 residues. V dropped 4 bases and J dropped 0 bases, with 11 bases sitting between them. CDR1 and CDR2 (germline): SGHDT, YYEEEE. CDR3 in DNA: TGTGCCAGCAGCATTGGACAGCTAGCCAAAAACATTCAGTACTTC. Amino acids: CASSIGQLAKNIQYF.

The V call is TRBV18, the J call TRBJ2-5; 7 bases map to TRBD1. After removal of 4 bases from V and 4 bases from J, the junction contained 3 bases not matched to a gene. The V gene's germline CDR1 is KGHSH and CDR2 LQKENI. The CDR3 runs 13 residues. CDR3 sequence: CASSQGQLETQYF. The CDR3 DNA reads TGTGCCAGCTCACAGGGACAGCTAGAGACCCAGTACTTC.

DNA of the CDR3: TGTGCCAGCAGTCCCCCGGTAGGGGCCCGGACGGAGGAGACCCAGTACTTC. Its translation is CASSPPVGARTEETQYF. The V call is TRBV6-1, the J call TRBJ2-5; possible D gene TRBD1, 5 bases. Per the germline V gene, CDR1 is MNHNS and CDR2 is SASEGT. Trimming stripped 5 bases from V and 5 bases from J, with 24 bases between. The CDR3 loop spans 17 amino acids.

The chain is built from TRBV12-3 or TRBV12-4 and TRBJ2-7, with D perhaps TRBD1 (5 bases). The CDR3 spans 13 residues. The ends were cut back, 5 bases at V and 6 bases at J, with 14 bases in the middle. CDR3 in amino acids: CASSPMGRSEQYF. The CDR3 DNA follows: TGTGCCAGCAGTCCTATGGGGCGTAGCGAGCAGTACTTC.

In this sample, this clonotype turned up a few times. The chain has TRBV27 and TRBJ2-7; 8 bases are shared with TRBD1. The CDR3 is 17 residues long. Germline loops: CDR1 MNHEY, CDR2 SMNVEV (reference sequence). Trimming removed 2 bases from V and 6 bases from J; junction bases left unmatched: 15. CDR3 bases: TGTGCCAGCAGTTTACCCGCTAGACAGGGGAATTTAGGCGAGCAGTACTTC. Translation: CASSLPARQGNLGEQYF.

V usage is TRBV29-1 and J usage is TRBJ2-7, with D perhaps TRBD1 or TRBD2 (6 bases each). Per germline, CDR1 SQVTM and CDR2 ANQGSEA. Trimming cost V 1 base and J 4 bases, with 8 bases left between them. This CDR3 comprises 12 residues. The CDR3 region has the DNA TGCAGCGTTGAAGGGAGGGGGTACGAGCAGTACTTC. This encodes CSVEGRGYEQYF.

This clonotype was observed a few times. This chain links TRBV6-4 with TRBJ2-1; 7 bases are a match to TRBD1. The CDR3 consists of 13 residues. Germline CDR1 and CDR2: MRHNA and SNTAGT. The J segment lost 5 bases and the V segment lost 6 bases, leaving 4 bases of the junction unmatched. The CDR3 nucleotides read TGTGCCAGCAGCACGACAGGGAACAATGAGCAGTTCTTC. Its translation: CASSTTGNNEQFF.

The chain combines TRBV5-1 with TRBJ1-1; D is undetermined. The CDR3 length is 14 residues. Germline CDR1 reads SGHRS; CDR2 reads YFSETQ. With 4 bases removed from V and 5 bases from J, the gap between germline ends came to 15 bases. The CDR3 sequence is CASSPGPGWTEAFF. The CDR3 DNA is TGCGCCAGCAGCCCAGGACCAGGATGGACTGAAGCTTTCTTT.

This clonotype was counted between two and nine times. J is TRBJ2-1 and V is TRBV5-1; 9 bases agree with TRBD2. The germline V gene encodes CDR1 SGHRS and CDR2 YFSETQ. CDR3 length equals 15 residues. With 0 bases clipped from V and 6 bases from J, the junction kept 4 bases outside the gene matches. The DNA for the CDR3 is TGCGCCAGCAGCTTGGAGGGACTAGCTCGCAATGAGCAGTTCTTC. It codes for CASSLEGLARNEQFF.

J is TRBJ2-5 and V is TRBV20-1; 9 nucleotides match TRBD1. Trimming took 6 bases from V and 3 from J; bases not matched to a gene: 5. The CDR3 loop spans 13 amino acids. From germline, CDR1 is DFQATT and CDR2 SNEGSKA (reference sequence). The CDR3 DNA reads TGCAGTGCGATCGGACAGGGGAAAGAGACCCAGTACTTC. It is translated as CSAIGQGKETQYF.

The chain joins TRBV9 to TRBJ2-7; 11 nucleotides align to TRBD2. Germline assignment: CDR1 SGDLS and CDR2 YYNGEE. The CDR3 loop spans 14 amino acids. Trimming cost V 0 bases and J 9 bases; bases outside gene matches: 5. CDR3 nucleotides: TGTGCCAGCAGCGTAGGGTTAGCGGGAGGGGGGCAGTACTTC. Translation: CASSVGLAGGGQYF.

In its sample, this clonotype was seen a few times. The CDR3 coding sequence is TGCAGTGCTAGCGCGCTCCGAGCCACAGATACGCAGTATTTT. Amino acids: CSASALRATDTQYF. The rearrangement joins TRBV20-1 to TRBJ2-3; D not certain. V lost 3 bases to trimming and J lost 2 bases, with 12 bases between them. The CDR3 spans 14 residues. In germline, CDR1 is DFQATT, CDR2 SNEGSKA (reference sequence).

The chain combines TRBV21-1 with TRBJ2-3; TRBD2, the table's D call, was not compared with the DNA. TRBV21-1 is deemed a pseudogene. This CDR3 has 19 amino acids. CDR3 in DNA: TGTGCCAGCAGCATCCAGAATCCCGGACTAGCGGGAGTATCGGATACGCAGTATTTT. It is translated as CASSIQNPGLAGVSDTQYF.

The V gene is TRBV5-1, the J gene TRBJ2-7, with 10 nucleotides matching TRBD1. CDR3 size: 14 residues. Germline loops: CDR1 SGHRS, CDR2 YFSETQ. J gave up 5 bases and V 4 bases, and 6 bases lay outside the gene matches. This CDR3 is CASSRGQGKDEQYF. CDR3 bases: TGCGCCAGCAGCCGGGGACAGGGGAAGGACGAGCAGTACTTC.

This chain links TRBV19 with TRBJ2-7, with 13 nucleotides matching TRBD2. The junction had 8 bases not matched to a gene; V was cut back by 4 bases and J by 5 bases. Germline V CDR1 and CDR2: LNHDA, SQIVND (reference sequence). The CDR3 is made up of 16 amino acids. The CDR3 protein is CASSRTSGRVMNEQYF. CDR3 DNA sequence: TGTGCCAGTAGTAGGACTAGCGGGAGAGTAATGAACGAGCAGTACTTC. Using reference TRBV19 and TRBJ2-7 for the parts outside the CDR3, the full variable domain is DGGITQSPKYLFRKEGQNVTLSCEQNLNHDAMYWYRQDPGQGLRLIYYSQIVNDFQKGDIAEGYSVSREKKESFPLTVTSAQKNPTAFYLCASSRTSGRVMNEQYFGPGTRLTVT.

This chain links TRBV7-2 with TRBJ2-6, with 7 bases identical to TRBD1. Germline V CDR1 and CDR2: SGHTA, FQGNSA. V was clipped by 3 bases and J by 4 bases; unmatched bases: 6. The CDR3 totals 16 residues. The CDR3 loop is CASSLKGAGGANVLTF. The CDR3 DNA reads as TGTGCCAGCAGCTTGAAGGGGGCAGGGGGGGCCAACGTCCTGACTTTC.

The chain links TRBV2 to TRBJ2-5; no definite D call. Germline values: CDR1 SNHLY, CDR2 FYNNEI. This CDR3 is built from 14 residues. V dropped 7 bases and J dropped 5 bases, with 17 bases sitting between them. CDR3 loop: CASKGSSWAETQYF. The CDR3 DNA follows: TGTGCCAGCAAGGGTAGTAGCTGGGCGGAGACCCAGTACTTC.

In its sample, this clonotype was seen a few times. This chain joins TRBV20-1 and TRBJ2-3, with TRBD2 as a possible D gene (6 bases). V was clipped by 1 base and J by 2 bases, with 16 bases between them. The CDR3 runs to 16 residues. Germline V gene data show CDR1 as DFQATT and CDR2 as SNEGSKA (reference sequence). The CDR3 is CSARALGRGATDTQYF. CDR3 sequence (DNA): TGCAGTGCTAGAGCCCTGGGGCGGGGAGCCACAGATACGCAGTATTTT.

This sequence joins TRBV5-1 and TRBJ2-2; D is unclear. Trimming cost V 0 bases and J 5 bases, with 8 bases left between them. Germline V CDR1 and CDR2: SGHRS, YFSETQ. The CDR3 runs to 14 residues. In nucleotides, the CDR3 is TGCGCCAGCAGCTTGGATCTCCCGACCGGGGAGCTGTTTTTT. Translation gives CASSLDLPTGELFF.